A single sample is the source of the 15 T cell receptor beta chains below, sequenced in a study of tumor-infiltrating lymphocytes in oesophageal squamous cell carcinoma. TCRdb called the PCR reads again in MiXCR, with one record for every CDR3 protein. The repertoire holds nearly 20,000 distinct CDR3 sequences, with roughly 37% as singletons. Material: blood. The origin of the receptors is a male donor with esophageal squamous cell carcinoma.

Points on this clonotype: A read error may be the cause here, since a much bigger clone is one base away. CDR3 residues: CVSSQMEGTGELFF. CDR3 DNA: TGCGTCAGCAGCCAGATGGAGGGGACCGGGGAGCTGTTTTTT. V gene TRBV4-1 combines with J gene TRBJ2-2, with D perhaps TRBD2 (6 bases). The CDR3 is 14 amino acids. Germline V gene sequence: CDR1 MGHRA, CDR2 YSYEKL.

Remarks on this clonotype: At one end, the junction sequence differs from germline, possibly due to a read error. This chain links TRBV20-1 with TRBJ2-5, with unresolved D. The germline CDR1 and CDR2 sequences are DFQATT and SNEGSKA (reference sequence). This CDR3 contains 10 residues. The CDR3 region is CSARDFYEFF. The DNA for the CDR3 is TGCAGTGCTAGAGATTTTTACGAGTTCTTC.

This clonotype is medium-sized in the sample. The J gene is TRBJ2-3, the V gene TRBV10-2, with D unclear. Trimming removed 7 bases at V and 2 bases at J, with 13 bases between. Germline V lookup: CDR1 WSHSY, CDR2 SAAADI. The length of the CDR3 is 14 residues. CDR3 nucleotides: TGCGCCAGCAAGATCAGCGTTACCACAGATACGCAGTATTTT. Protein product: CASKISVTTDTQYF.

CDR3 in amino acids: CASSLSRLAGGIDTQYF. Written as DNA, the CDR3 is TGTGCCAGCAGTTTATCCAGACTAGCGGGAGGGATAGATACGCAGTATTTT. The rearrangement joins TRBV28 to TRBJ2-3; 14 bases agree with TRBD2. From germline, CDR1 is MDHEN and CDR2 SYDVKM. The CDR3 runs 17 residues. Trimming took 1 base from V and 5 from J; bases not matched to a gene: 5.

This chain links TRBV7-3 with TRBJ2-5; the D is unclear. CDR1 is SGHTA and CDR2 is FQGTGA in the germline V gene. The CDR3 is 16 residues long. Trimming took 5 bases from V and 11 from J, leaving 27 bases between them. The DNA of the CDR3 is TGTGCCAGCAGCACCGAAGCGACTCGAGCATGGAATGAGCAGTACTTC. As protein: CASSTEATRAWNEQYF.

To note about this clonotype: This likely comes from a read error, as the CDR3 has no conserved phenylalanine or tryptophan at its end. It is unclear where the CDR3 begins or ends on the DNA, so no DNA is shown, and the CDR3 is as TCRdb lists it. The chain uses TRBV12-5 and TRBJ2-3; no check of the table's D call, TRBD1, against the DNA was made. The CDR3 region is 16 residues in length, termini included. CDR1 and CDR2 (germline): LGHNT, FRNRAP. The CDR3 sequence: CASGLPGQGVMATPSV.

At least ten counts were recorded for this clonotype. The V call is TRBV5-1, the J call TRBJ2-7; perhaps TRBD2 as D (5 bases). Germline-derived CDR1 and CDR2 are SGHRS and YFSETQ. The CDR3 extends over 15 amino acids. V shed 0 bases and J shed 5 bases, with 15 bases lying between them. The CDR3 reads CASSLAEGLVHEQYF. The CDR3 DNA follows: TGCGCCAGCAGCTTGGCCGAGGGCCTGGTCCACGAGCAGTACTTC.

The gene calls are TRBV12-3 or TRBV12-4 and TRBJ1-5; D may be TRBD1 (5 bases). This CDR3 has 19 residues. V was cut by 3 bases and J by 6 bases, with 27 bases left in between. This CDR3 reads CASSFSFGSGWGSGQPQHF. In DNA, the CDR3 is TGTGCCAGCAGTTTTTCGTTCGGGTCAGGGTGGGGTTCGGGTCAGCCCCAGCATTTT.

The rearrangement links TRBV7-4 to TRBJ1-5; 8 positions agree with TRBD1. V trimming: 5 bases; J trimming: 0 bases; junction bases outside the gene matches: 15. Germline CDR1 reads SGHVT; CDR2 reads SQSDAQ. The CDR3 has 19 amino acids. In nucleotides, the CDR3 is TGTGCCAGCAGCCCTCCCCGACAGGGGCAACCACTTAGCAATCAGCCCCAGCATTTT. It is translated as CASSPPRQGQPLSNQPQHF.

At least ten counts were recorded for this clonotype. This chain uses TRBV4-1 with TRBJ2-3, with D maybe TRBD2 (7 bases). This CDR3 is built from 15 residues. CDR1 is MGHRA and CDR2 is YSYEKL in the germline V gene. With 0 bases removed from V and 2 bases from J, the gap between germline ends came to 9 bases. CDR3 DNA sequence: TGCGCCAGCAGCCAAGATGGGGGGGCCACAGATACGCAGTATTTT. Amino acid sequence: CASSQDGGATDTQYF.

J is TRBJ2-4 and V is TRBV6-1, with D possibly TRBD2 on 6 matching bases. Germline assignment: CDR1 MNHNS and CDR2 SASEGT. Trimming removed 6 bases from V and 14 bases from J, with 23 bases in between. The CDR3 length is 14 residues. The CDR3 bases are TGTGCCAGCAGACTTGACAGTGGGCGATGGGAGGAGTACTTC. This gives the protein CASRLDSGRWEEYF.

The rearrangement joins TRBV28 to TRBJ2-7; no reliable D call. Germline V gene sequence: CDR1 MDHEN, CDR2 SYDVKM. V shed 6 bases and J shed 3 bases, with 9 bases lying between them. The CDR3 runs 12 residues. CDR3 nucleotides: TGTGCCAGCAGCGGCTCTTACTACGAGCAGTACTTC. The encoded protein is CASSGSYYEQYF.

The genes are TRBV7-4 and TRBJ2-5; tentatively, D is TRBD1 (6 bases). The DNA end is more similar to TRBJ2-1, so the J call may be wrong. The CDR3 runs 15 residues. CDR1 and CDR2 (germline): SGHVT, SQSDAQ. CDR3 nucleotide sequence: TGTGCCAGCAGCTTAGAACAGGGTGCCTTAAGGAAGCAGTTCTTC. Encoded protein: CASSLEQGALRKQFF.

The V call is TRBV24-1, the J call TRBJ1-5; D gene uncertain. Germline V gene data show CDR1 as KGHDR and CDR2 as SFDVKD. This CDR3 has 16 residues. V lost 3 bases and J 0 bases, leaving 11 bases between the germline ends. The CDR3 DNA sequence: TGTGCCACCAGTGATGCGGGATCCCCTAGCAATCAGCCCCAGCATTTT. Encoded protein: CATSDAGSPSNQPQHF.

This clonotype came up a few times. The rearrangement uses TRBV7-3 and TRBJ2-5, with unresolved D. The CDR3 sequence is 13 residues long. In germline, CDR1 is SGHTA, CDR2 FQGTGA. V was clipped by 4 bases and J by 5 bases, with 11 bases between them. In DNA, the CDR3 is TGTGCCAGCAGCTGGTGGGTGGGGGAGACCCAGTACTTC. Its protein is CASSWWVGETQYF.